The 20 T cell receptor beta chains below were found in one sample sequenced in a study of CD8+CD57+ T cells in acquired aplastic anemia. CDR3 and TCR beta VDJ profiling relied on genomic DNA as the template. A single record per CDR3 protein comes from TCRdb applying MiXCR to the reads. The repertoire holds hundreds of thousands of distinct CDR3 sequences, with about 44% as singletons. Patients sequenced had flow cytometry evidence of CD8+CD57+ cell expansion. Material: sorted CD4+, CD8+, or CD8+CD57+ T cells (not recorded which) from PBMCs. These receptors originate from a human donor with aplastic anemia.

The V call is TRBV29-1, the J call TRBJ2-2, with TRBD1 matching over 8 bases. The CDR3 runs to 15 residues. Germline values: CDR1 SQVTM, CDR2 ANQGSEA. J lost 4 bases, V lost 6 bases, and 10 bases had no gene match. The DNA of the CDR3 is TGCAGCGTACAGGGGGTTGGGGGAGGCACCGGGGAGCTGTTTTTT. Translation: CSVQGVGGGTGELFF.

Ten or more counts support this clonotype. The chain couples TRBV6-2 or TRBV6-3 to TRBJ1-6; 9 bases align to TRBD1. This CDR3 contains 14 residues. The germline CDR1 and CDR2 sequences are MNHEY and SVGEGT. Trimming cost V 6 bases and J 14 bases; bases outside gene matches: 11. The CDR3 loop is CASRAGTGTLALHF. CDR3 DNA sequence: TGTGCCAGCAGGGCCGGGACAGGGACTTTGGCCCTCCACTTT.

The chain couples TRBV7-9 to TRBJ2-7; D not resolved. V lost 4 bases, J lost 5 bases, and 12 bases lay in between. The CDR3 has 13 residues. The germline CDR1 and CDR2 sequences are SEHNR and FQNEAQ (reference sequence). The CDR3 DNA reads TGTGCCAGCAGCTCAACAGCCTTTCACGAGCAGTACTTC. It yields the protein CASSSTAFHEQYF.

There are many counts of this clonotype. The chain uses TRBV29-1 and TRBJ2-2; tentatively, D is TRBD1 or TRBD2 (5 bases each). The CDR3 totals 14 residues. V was trimmed by 6 bases and J by 4 bases, leaving 15 bases between them. Looked up from germline, CDR1 is SQVTM and CDR2 is ANQGSEA. CDR3: CSVQGRASTGELFF. CDR3 nucleotides: TGCAGCGTCCAGGGACGGGCATCCACCGGGGAGCTGTTTTTT.

This clonotype was detected once. The J gene is TRBJ2-1, the V gene TRBV7-9; possibly TRBD2 for D (5 bases). The CDR3 covers 15 residues. Germline CDR1 SEHNR, CDR2 FQNEAQ (reference sequence). Trimming stripped 5 bases from V and 9 bases from J, with 20 bases between. The CDR3 here is CASSPDFATRGEQFF. As DNA, the CDR3 is TGTGCCAGCAGCCCGGACTTCGCGACTCGCGGTGAGCAGTTCTTC. The entire variable domain, with the rest obtained from reference TRBV7-9 and TRBJ2-1, is as follows: DTGVSQNPRHKITKRGQNVTFRCDPISEHNRLYWYRQTLGQGPEFLTYFQNEAQLEKSRLLSDRFSAERPKGSFSTLEIQRTEQGDSAMYLCASSPDFATRGEQFFGPGTRLTVL.

This chain joins TRBV29-1 and TRBJ1-1, with TRBD1 matching 11 bases. CDR1 is SQVTM, CDR2 ANQGSEA, per germline. This CDR3 region has 14 residues. The V gene end was trimmed by 3 bases and the J gene end by 4 bases; junction bases not matched to a gene: 4. The CDR3 nucleotides read TGCAGCGTTGACGGACAGGGGGCCGGCACTGAAGCTTTCTTT. Translation: CSVDGQGAGTEAFF.

The chain combines TRBV3-1 with TRBJ2-1; 15 bases line up with TRBD2. Trimming at V came to 4 bases and at J to 8 bases, leaving 3 bases not matched to a gene. Per the germline V gene, CDR1 is LGHDT and CDR2 is YNNKEL (reference sequence). CDR3 size: 15 residues. CDR3 sequence reads: CASSRTSGRADEQFF. In DNA form, the CDR3 reads TGTGCCAGCAGCCGGACTAGCGGGAGGGCTGATGAGCAGTTCTTC.

The chain uses TRBV4-1 and TRBJ2-3, with a tentative D call TRBD2 (6 bases). V lost 5 bases, J lost 0 bases, and 27 bases lay in between. This CDR3 region has 20 residues. Germline CDR1 and CDR2: MGHRA and YSYEKL. The CDR3 DNA reads TGCGCCAGCAGCGAAAGAGCGGCCGCGGGGCACATTACCAGCACAGATACGCAGTATTTT. Protein sequence: CASSERAAAGHITSTDTQYF.

Many counts were recorded for this clonotype. The V and J genes are TRBV19 and TRBJ1-5; no reliable D call. Germline V lookup: CDR1 LNHDA, CDR2 SQIVND (reference sequence). The CDR3 length is 16 residues. Trimming pared 6 bases from V and 0 bases from J, leaving 15 bases between. The DNA for the CDR3 is TGTGCCAGTAGCCTACGACCGGGGTATAGCAATCAGCCCCAGCATTTT. This sequence encodes CASSLRPGYSNQPQHF.

In this sample, this clonotype turned up a few times. DNA of the CDR3: TGTGCCAGCAGTGGGGACAGGGGGCGCGAGGGCACTGAAGCTTTCTTT. Its protein is CASSGDRGREGTEAFF. The chain couples TRBV6-4 to TRBJ1-1, with TRBD1 matching over 12 bases. Per the germline V gene, CDR1 is MRHNA and CDR2 is SNTAGT. V dropped 4 bases and J dropped 4; count of bases not matched to a gene: 7. The CDR3 has 16 amino acids.

Comment on this clonotype: Possible read error: a much larger clone is one base away. This chain joins TRBV6-5 and TRBJ1-2; TRBD1 might be the D (5 bases). V dropped 0 bases and J dropped 8 bases, with 16 bases sitting between them. Germline assignment: CDR1 MNHEY and CDR2 SVGAGI. The CDR3 extends over 15 amino acids. The CDR3 is CASSYSKGKLEGYTF. Here the CDR3 DNA reads TGTGCCAGCAGTTACTCCAAGGGGAAGTTGGAGGGCTACACCTTC.

The V gene is TRBV7-9, the J gene TRBJ1-1, with a possible D match to TRBD1 (5 bases). Trimming shortened V by 1 base and J by 4 bases, and 16 bases separated the two germline ends. CDR1 and CDR2 from the germline V gene are SEHNR and FQNEAQ (reference sequence). This CDR3 has 16 residues. CDR3 sequence reads: CASSLELGLAGTEAFF. CDR3 nucleotide sequence: TGTGCCAGCAGCTTAGAGTTGGGGCTAGCGGGCACTGAAGCTTTCTTT.

The rearrangement joins TRBV24-1 to TRBJ2-7; maybe TRBD1 (5 bases). The CDR3 sequence is 13 residues long. Germline lookup yields CDR1 KGHDR and CDR2 SFDVKD. V was trimmed by 3 bases and J by 4 bases, leaving 9 bases between them. The DNA for the CDR3 is TGTGCCACCAGTGATAACGACAGATACGAGCAGTACTTC. Protein sequence: CATSDNDRYEQYF.

V is TRBV10-1 and J is TRBJ2-5; 9 bases are a match to TRBD1. Judging by the DNA end, TRBJ2-7 fits better; the J call may be wrong. Germline values: CDR1 WNHNN, CDR2 SYGVQD (reference sequence). CDR3 length: 18 amino acids. The CDR3 nucleotides read TGCGCCAGCAGTGAGTCGGACCTCGATCCGGGACAGGGCTACGAGCAGTACTTC. Its translation is CASSESDLDPGQGYEQYF.

This clonotype was found many times. The V call is TRBV10-1, the J call TRBJ2-1; D may be TRBD2 (6 bases). CDR3 length: 13 amino acids. CDR1 WNHNN and CDR2 SYGVQD come from the germline V gene (reference sequence). Trimming removed 6 bases at V and 9 bases at J, with 15 bases between. As DNA, the CDR3 is TGCGCCAGCAGCTTGAGACTAGTCGGTGAGCAGTTCTTC. Its translation is CASSLRLVGEQFF.

Ten or more counts support this clonotype. V usage is TRBV7-9 and J usage is TRBJ2-7; tentative D call: TRBD2 (6 bases). CDR3 size: 14 residues. Germline CDR1 reads SEHNR; CDR2 reads FQNEAQ (reference sequence). Trimming took 6 bases from V and 2 from J, leaving 14 bases between them. In DNA form, the CDR3 reads TGTGCCAGCAGTGGCGGGAACCCCCCCTACGAGCAGTACTTC. Residues: CASSGGNPPYEQYF.

This chain connects TRBV7-8 to TRBJ1-1, with TRBD1 as a possible D gene (6 bases). Germline loops: CDR1 SGHVS, CDR2 FQNEAQ. The CDR3 has 14 residues. V lost 4 bases and J lost 7, with 16 bases in between. CDR3 sequence: CASSSSTGRDEAFF. The CDR3 nucleotides are TGTGCCAGCAGCTCAAGCACAGGGAGGGATGAAGCTTTCTTT. The full variable domain, its missing parts supplied by reference TRBV7-8 and TRBJ1-1, is GAGVSQSPRYKVAKRGQDVALRCDPISGHVSLFWYQQALGQGPEFLTYFQNEAQLDKSGLPSDRFFAERPEGSVSTLKIQRTQQEDSAVYLCASSSSTGRDEAFFGQGTRLTVV.

The chain recombines TRBV24-1 with TRBJ2-7, with 8 bases fitting TRBD1. The ends lost 0 bases at V and 2 bases at J; junction bases unmatched: 5. This CDR3 spans 16 amino acids. Germline V gene sequence: CDR1 KGHDR, CDR2 SFDVKD. The CDR3, as DNA: TGTGCCACCAGTGATTTGCCCGGCAGGGGGCCCTACGAGCAGTACTTC. Translation gives CATSDLPGRGPYEQYF.

J is TRBJ2-7 and V is TRBV2; the D call may be TRBD1 or TRBD2 (7 bases each). Deletions cut 3 bases from V and 11 bases from J, with 14 bases between. The CDR3 length is 12 residues. Germline CDR1 reads SNHLY; CDR2 reads FYNNEI. The CDR3 nucleotides read TGTGCCAGCAGTGAGAAACAGGGGAGGGAGTACTTC. Its protein is CASSEKQGREYF.

This clonotype was detected many times. The chain is built from TRBV6-1 and TRBJ1-2; the match to TRBD1 covers 11 bases. The CDR3 extends over 14 amino acids. From germline, CDR1 is MNHNS and CDR2 SASEGT. The trim removed 6 bases at V and 8 bases at J, leaving 8 bases unmatched. Here the CDR3 reads CASSWTGGDNGYTF. The CDR3 coding sequence is TGTGCCAGCAGCTGGACAGGGGGCGATAACGGCTACACCTTC.